A single sample gave rise to the 5 T cell receptor beta chains below, sequenced in a study of low-dose radiotherapy and immunotherapy resistance in tumors. Gene-specific TRAV and TRBV primers were used for first-strand cDNA, covering alpha and beta chains. It was with a constant-region primer and a V-primer adapter that TCRs were amplified over around 20 PCR cycles. TCRdb reprocessed the reads via MiXCR and lists one record per CDR3 protein. The sample holds 5,900 or so distinct CDR3 sequences, roughly 80% seen once. The receptors stem from a human donor with advanced metastatic prostate, ovarian, gallbladder or colorectal cancer (not recorded which). This table probably holds off-target reads from a library built for another chain.

The chain is built from TRBV18 and TRBJ2-1; no reliable D call. V lost 4 bases to trimming and J lost 8 bases, with 6 bases between them. From germline, CDR1 is KGHSH and CDR2 LQKENI. The CDR3 spans 11 residues. The CDR3 bases are TGTGCCAGCTCACAATCATATGAGCAGTTCTTC. Its protein is CASSQSYEQFF.

The genes are TRBV30 and TRBJ1-5; D not certain. Per germline, CDR1 GTSNPN and CDR2 SVGIG (reference sequence). The V and J ends lost 0 bases and 3 bases respectively, with 12 bases between them. The CDR3 extends over 15 amino acids. CDR3 amino acids: CAWSVSASLNQPQHF. The CDR3 DNA reads TGTGCCTGGAGTGTATCGGCATCTCTCAATCAGCCCCAGCATTTT.

The CDR3 bases are TGTGCCAGCAGTCGGGGGGCAGGCTATGGCTACACCTTC. Residues: CASSRGAGYGYTF. This chain links TRBV28 with TRBJ1-2; D is possibly TRBD1 (6 bases). V was pared by 5 bases and J by 4 bases, with 11 bases between. CDR1 is MDHEN, CDR2 SYDVKM, per germline. The CDR3 is 13 residues long.

This clonotype was counted a few times. This rearrangement joins TRBV29-1 to TRBJ1-3, with unresolved D. The germline V gene encodes CDR1 SQVTM and CDR2 ANQGSEA. This CDR3 comprises 11 residues. V lost 4 bases to trimming and J lost 1 base, with 2 bases between them. The CDR3 DNA reads as TGCAGCGTTGGGTCTGGAAACACCATATATTTT. It codes for CSVGSGNTIYF.

Points on this clonotype: The junction and the germline gene differ at one end; a read error may be behind it. The chain uses TRBV4-1 and TRBJ2-1; D may match TRBD1 or TRBD2 (5 bases each). The germline CDR1 and CDR2 sequences are MGHRA and YSYEKL. The CDR3 is 17 residues long. The CDR3 sequence: CASSQEGDSGGYNEQFF. As DNA, the CDR3 is TGTGCCAGCAGCCAAGAGGGTGACAGTGGGGGTTACAATGAGCAGTTCTTC.